These T cell receptor beta chains were read from a single sample in a study of T cells in Graves' hyperthyroidism and ophthalmopathy. TCRdb passed the multiplex PCR reads through MiXCR, listing each CDR3 protein once. The sample shows a few hundred thousand distinct CDR3 sequences, less than 20% of them seen only once. Sequenced sample: blood. These receptors all stem from a woman in her twenties or thirties with Graves' hyperthyroidism. Each CDR3 is given with its conserved first and last residue. The order of the fields is V gene, clone size, CDR3 length, J gene, CDR3 protein. Not all rows give a size; the values are once, few, many and, for expanded clones, a class.

V gene: TRBV5-4; clone size: few; CDR3 length: 15; J gene: TRBJ2-1; CDR3 protein: CASSLFNYNYNEQFF
V gene: TRBV5-5; clone size: .; CDR3 length: 18; J gene: TRBJ1-6; CDR3 protein: CASSLRFKGGTSNSPLHF
V gene: TRBV4-3; clone size: few; CDR3 length: 14; J gene: TRBJ1-2; CDR3 protein: CASSHQTGAYGYTF
V gene: TRBV3-1; clone size: many; CDR3 length: 13; J gene: TRBJ1-5; CDR3 protein: CASSRAHNQPQHF
V gene: TRBV19; clone size: few; CDR3 length: 16; J gene: TRBJ2-1; CDR3 protein: CASSMDIGQGYPEQFF
V gene: TRBV9; clone size: .; CDR3 length: 15; J gene: TRBJ2-7; CDR3 protein: CASSVGLGLTYEQYF
V gene: TRBV5-5; clone size: few; CDR3 length: 16; J gene: TRBJ2-1; CDR3 protein: CASSFEGANSYNEQFF
V gene: TRBV30; clone size: many; CDR3 length: 11; J gene: TRBJ2-3; CDR3 protein: CAWSERETQYF
V gene: TRBV18; clone size: many; CDR3 length: 15; J gene: TRBJ2-4; CDR3 protein: CASSPPGLAKNIQYF
V gene: TRBV5-6; clone size: .; CDR3 length: 15; J gene: TRBJ2-3; CDR3 protein: CASSEGLAGGHTQYF
V gene: TRBV3-1; clone size: many; CDR3 length: 16; J gene: TRBJ2-1; CDR3 protein: CASSQVGSGPFNEQFF
V gene: TRBV5-8; clone size: .; CDR3 length: 16; J gene: TRBJ2-4; CDR3 protein: CASSWGLADGENIQYF
V gene: TRBV19; clone size: few; CDR3 length: 16; J gene: TRBJ1-5; CDR3 protein: CASSTDQGLGNQPQHF
V gene: TRBV28; clone size: .; CDR3 length: 13; J gene: TRBJ1-2; CDR3 protein: CAHQGRENYGYTF
V gene: TRBV12-5; clone size: .; CDR3 length: 13; J gene: TRBJ2-1; CDR3 protein: CASGLDVGVEQFF
V gene: TRBV3-1; clone size: many; CDR3 length: 13; J gene: TRBJ2-1; CDR3 protein: CASSPVLDHEQFF
V gene: TRBV5-5; clone size: .; CDR3 length: 15; J gene: TRBJ2-1; CDR3 protein: CASSLKKSSYNEQFF
V gene: TRBV28; clone size: many; CDR3 length: 13; J gene: TRBJ2-7; CDR3 protein: CASTLPSTHEQYF
V gene: TRBV11-1; clone size: few; CDR3 length: 15; J gene: TRBJ2-1; CDR3 protein: CASSLELAGGNEQFF
V gene: TRBV10-3; clone size: few; CDR3 length: 14; J gene: TRBJ2-1; CDR3 protein: CAISRGSSYNEQFF
V gene: TRBV9; clone size: .; CDR3 length: 13; J gene: TRBJ2-7; CDR3 protein: CASSDRGGHEQYF
V gene: TRBV20-1; clone size: .; CDR3 length: 13; J gene: TRBJ2-3; CDR3 protein: CSANRRDTDTQYF
V gene: TRBV11-2; clone size: many; CDR3 length: 15; J gene: TRBJ2-7; CDR3 protein: CASSPTQGAFPEQYF
V gene: TRBV19; clone size: .; CDR3 length: 13; J gene: TRBJ2-1; CDR3 protein: CASSITYYNEQFF
V gene: TRBV29-1; clone size: few; CDR3 length: 15; J gene: TRBJ2-7; CDR3 protein: CSVERGTSSSYEQYF
V gene: TRBV14; clone size: many; CDR3 length: 13; J gene: TRBJ2-7; CDR3 protein: CASSQVRGGEQYF
V gene: TRBV5-1; clone size: many; CDR3 length: 16; J gene: TRBJ1-1; CDR3 protein: CASSLDEDRGHTEAFF
V gene: TRBV28; clone size: .; CDR3 length: 14; J gene: TRBJ2-7; CDR3 protein: CASSFYQGADEQYF
V gene: TRBV7-9; clone size: many; CDR3 length: 12; J gene: TRBJ2-7; CDR3 protein: CASSSTSNEQYF
V gene: TRBV7-6; clone size: many; CDR3 length: 15; J gene: TRBJ2-1; CDR3 protein: CASSPRTQTANEQFF
V gene: TRBV24-1; clone size: .; CDR3 length: 18; J gene: TRBJ2-3; CDR3 protein: CATSDTLSSGSSTDTQYF
V gene: TRBV15; clone size: .; CDR3 length: 15; J gene: TRBJ1-5; CDR3 protein: CATSRGGAGNQPQHF
V gene: TRBV9; clone size: .; CDR3 length: 12; J gene: TRBJ1-2; CDR3 protein: CASSAHLNGYTF
V gene: TRBV9; clone size: few; CDR3 length: 13; J gene: TRBJ2-7; CDR3 protein: CASSVGDFYEQYF
V gene: TRBV12-3/TRBV12-4; clone size: many; CDR3 length: 14; J gene: TRBJ2-7; CDR3 protein: CASSLAGAGDEQYF
V gene: TRBV28; clone size: many; CDR3 length: 16; J gene: TRBJ2-7; CDR3 protein: CASSRTSGRYSYEQYF
V gene: TRBV6-1; clone size: .; CDR3 length: 15; J gene: TRBJ2-3; CDR3 protein: CASREARTSTDTQYF
V gene: TRBV11-2; clone size: many; CDR3 length: 16; J gene: TRBJ2-2; CDR3 protein: CASSLVSAANTGELFF
V gene: TRBV29-1; clone size: many; CDR3 length: 18; J gene: TRBJ2-1; CDR3 protein: CSVVAKERGRASANEQFF
V gene: TRBV7-3; clone size: many; CDR3 length: 13; J gene: TRBJ1-1; CDR3 protein: CASSLTLGTEAFF
V gene: TRBV30; clone size: many; CDR3 length: 13; J gene: TRBJ1-5; CDR3 protein: CAWSSQGGQPQHF
V gene: TRBV30; clone size: few; CDR3 length: 14; J gene: TRBJ2-2; CDR3 protein: CAWTRTSGSGELFF
V gene: TRBV27; clone size: .; CDR3 length: 15; J gene: TRBJ1-1; CDR3 protein: CASSLRSTRGARAFF
V gene: TRBV9; clone size: few; CDR3 length: 18; J gene: TRBJ2-3; CDR3 protein: CASSVATTSGSLADTQYF
V gene: TRBV14; clone size: .; CDR3 length: 14; J gene: TRBJ2-4; CDR3 protein: CASSHEVQGNIQYF
V gene: TRBV5-1; clone size: many; CDR3 length: 15; J gene: TRBJ1-4; CDR3 protein: CASSLDAGPNEKLFF
V gene: TRBV19; clone size: few; CDR3 length: 16; J gene: TRBJ2-1; CDR3 protein: CASSIAYRERYNEQFF
V gene: TRBV24-1; clone size: few; CDR3 length: 14; J gene: TRBJ1-5; CDR3 protein: CATSDPGGNQPQHF
V gene: TRBV7-8; clone size: many; CDR3 length: 15; J gene: TRBJ2-1; CDR3 protein: CASNGGRTPTYEQFF
V gene: TRBV5-1; clone size: few; CDR3 length: 18; J gene: TRBJ1-4; CDR3 protein: CASSLVRGTDATNEKLFF
V gene: TRBV20-1; clone size: many; CDR3 length: 14; J gene: TRBJ1-1; CDR3 protein: CSAAFGQINTEAFF
V gene: TRBV7-2; clone size: few; CDR3 length: 15; J gene: TRBJ2-1; CDR3 protein: CASSLDPAPSDEQFF
V gene: TRBV19; clone size: .; CDR3 length: 15; J gene: TRBJ2-5; CDR3 protein: CASNPAGGPYETQYF
V gene: TRBV20-1; clone size: many; CDR3 length: 13; J gene: TRBJ2-7; CDR3 protein: CSASLPGTYEQYF